This TCR beta chain derives from a study of T cells in Graves' hyperthyroidism and ophthalmopathy. Study-level background: It was at initial diagnosis, before any treatment, that peripheral blood was collected.

Ophthalmopathy patients showed a Clinical Activity Score of at least 3, NOSPECS grade of at least 4 and duration under 3 months. This clonotype showed up many times. Its cognate antigen is unknown. General study findings and limits: Most thyroid clonotypes expanded above 0.001 appeared in blood too.

Template material for amplifying TCR beta CDR3 regions consisted of RNA transcripts. The HTBI set primed first-round TCR CDR3 RT-PCR. MiXCR, run by TCRdb on the multiplex PCR reads, gives a single entry per CDR3 protein. The table includes around 600,000 distinct CDR3 sequences, more than 14% detected once. V shed 3 bases and J shed 2 bases, with 12 bases lying between them. The CDR3 has 15 residues. CDR1 and CDR2 (germline): SEHNR, FQNEAQ (reference sequence). The gene calls are TRBV7-9 and TRBJ2-3; no clear D. This clonotype was sampled from a woman between 50 and 59 years old with Graves' ophthalmopathy. The sequenced sample consisted of blood. The CDR3 DNA follows: TGTGCCAGCAGCTTCACCGCGGCCTCCACAGATACGCAGTATTTT. Amino acid sequence: CASSFTAASTDTQYF.